The text below deals with one T cell receptor (beta chain). This record comes from a study of CD8 T cells in Susac syndrome. After extraction with the RNeasy kit, roughly 0.45 to 1 ug of the RNA was reverse transcribed using random hexamers. TCRdb processed the immunoSEQ multiplex PCR reads anew with MiXCR; each CDR3 protein has one entry. Of approximately 210,000 distinct CDR3 sequences in the sample, around 96% are singletons; the top ten hold roughly 0.1%. CDR1 and CDR2 (germline): LNHNV, YYDKDF (reference sequence). Unmatched junction bases numbered 14, after V lost 6 bases and J lost 7 bases. This CDR3 has 16 amino acids.

The sequenced sample was CD4+ T cells from PBMCs. The chain joins TRBV15 to TRBJ1-2, with 10 bases lining up with TRBD1. This receptor was identified in a human donor with multiple sclerosis. CDR3 protein: CATRLTGGATSSGYTF. For the CDR3, the DNA is TGTGCCACCAGGTTGACAGGGGGCGCAACTTCGAGTGGCTACACCTTC.